This TCR beta chain was recorded in a study of identical twins. Overall study findings and caveats: It was cross-sectional statistical analysis, not following the same donors, that the conclusions relied on.

TCRdb re-called the 5' RACE reads with MiXCR, one entry per CDR3 protein. The sample has nearly 650,000 distinct CDR3 sequences; 7% to 7.5% are singletons. In its sample, this clonotype was seen a few times. What it binds is not known. The germline V gene has CDR1 MRHNA and CDR2 SNTAGT. V was shortened by 5 bases and J by 1 base, with 23 bases between the two germline ends. The CDR3 has 19 residues. These same records also appear under a second study, on yellow fever vaccine responses in identical twins.

The source is a woman under 30 in good health. The rearrangement joins TRBV6-4 to TRBJ1-4; D is unclear. The source material was PBMCs. CDR3 region: CASSHLISGDGLTNEKLFF. Here the CDR3 DNA reads TGTGCCAGCAGTCACTTAATAAGCGGCGACGGACTAACTAATGAAAAACTGTTTTTT.